This record concerns one TCR beta chain sequence. Its antigen target is currently unknown. Qualities for individual bases were not recorded, and no much larger clone is one base off. The data were obtained in a study of blood T cells in healthy people across ages (dated by TCRdb to the mid-2010s). With regard to the full study: In model experiments, roughly one uniquely barcoded TCR beta cDNA molecule per two T cells was captured by template switching. Using the same blood draw, the study looked at two additional independent replicas of 1 million unique cDNA reads for two donors, one aged 18 to 30 and the other aged 80 or older. The donors were split into four age groups: young (average about 15 years), middle-aged (about 40), aged (more than 60) and long-lived (approximately 89). To track age-related changes in TCR beta repertoire diversity, the study relied on deep sequencing normalized with unique cDNA molecular identifiers. To avoid experimental bias, donors of different ages were spread randomly across the sequencing lanes.

Library preparation was by 5' RACE. The second PCR ran for about 6 to 12 cycles and used a J-beta primer mix along with a sample-barcoded 5' primer. A unique molecular identifier was introduced onto each TCR beta cDNA molecule by a template-switch 5' adaptor carrying 12 random nucleotides. At least 3 million CDR3-containing paired-end reads were obtained from each sample. First-strand cDNA was synthesized from all RNA with the Mint cDNA synthesis kit, primed by a TRBC-specific oligonucleotide. After uracil-DNA glycosylase treatment, a first 18-cycle PCR used universal primers M1SS and BC2_uni_R on all cDNA. On the study's bioinformatics: Each sample was normalized by randomly selecting 1 million high-quality reads, each carrying a distinct molecular identifier. Instead of being binned into consensus sequences, reads with shared molecular identifiers were discarded. MiTCR, set to a Q25 quality threshold and the strictest error-elimination algorithm, was used for CDR3 identification, clonotype clustering and error correction. A nonparametric unseen species model using Euler transformation provided a lower-bound estimate of total TCR beta diversity. TCRdb reanalyzed the raw reads on its own, using fastp at Q25 for trimming and MiXCR for clone calling, and kept in-frame beta chains. Each entry is one CDR3 protein sequence, shown with its most common DNA and genes. V and J calls and clone size were set by TCRdb, not the authors. The sample includes fewer than 2 million distinct CDR3 sequences, with roughly two fifths observed a single time. More than 20% of the sample is in the top ten clones.

The 35 to 40 donors, aged 6 to 90 years, were systemically healthy Caucasian individuals from Russia. Ten milliliters of peripheral blood were drawn from each donor into EDTA-treated Vacutainer tubes. Ficoll-Paque density-gradient centrifugation was used to isolate PBMCs, with at least 6.5 million per sample. Trizol reagent was used to extract total RNA from the PBMCs, yielding at least 5 micrograms per sample. The percentages of naive CD45RAhigh/CD27high T cells were determined by flow cytometry on a PBMC aliquot from every donor. CDR1 and CDR2 were assigned from the germline V gene (reference sequence) as PRHDT and FYEKMQ. The CDR3 sequence holds 14 residues, the cysteine and phenylalanine included. Only CDR3 DNA is held: 42 bases, read in frame from base 1. Ends trimmed: V by 5 bases, J by 7 bases; bases unmatched to a gene: 8. Study-level results and caveats: The long-lived group showed more naive CD4+ T cells, fewer expanded clones and increased TCR diversity than the aged group, suggesting age selection. A strong correlation was found between observed TCR beta diversity and the percentage of naive T cells measured by flow cytometry. Estimates of total diversity from one million sequenced T cells were regarded as lower bounds and underestimates. Conclusive comparison of naive and antigen-experienced compartments was prevented by the profiling of bulk unsorted PBMCs. Donor CMV infection status was unknown, potentially confounding age-related changes in expanded clonotypes. Observed TCR beta diversity per million T cells fell roughly linearly with age, and a significant reduction was already apparent by age around 40.

The receptor was isolated from a human donor in good health. Material: blood. The receptor chain draws on TRBV13 and TRBJ2-1, with 7 bases in between that match TRBD1. The CDR3 reads CASSIKTGWNEQFF. The base sequence is TGTGCCAGCAGCATCAAGACAGGGTGGAATGAGCAGTTCTTC.